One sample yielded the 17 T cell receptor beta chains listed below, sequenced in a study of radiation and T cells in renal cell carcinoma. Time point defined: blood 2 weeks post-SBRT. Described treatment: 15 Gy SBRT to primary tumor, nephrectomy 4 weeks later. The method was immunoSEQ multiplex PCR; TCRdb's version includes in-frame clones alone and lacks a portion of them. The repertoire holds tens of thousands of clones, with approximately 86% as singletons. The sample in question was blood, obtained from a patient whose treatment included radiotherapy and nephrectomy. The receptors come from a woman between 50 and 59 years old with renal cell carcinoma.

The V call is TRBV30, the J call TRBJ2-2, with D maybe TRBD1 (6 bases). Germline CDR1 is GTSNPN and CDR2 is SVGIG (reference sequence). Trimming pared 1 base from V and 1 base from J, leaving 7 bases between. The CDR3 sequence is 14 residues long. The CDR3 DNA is TGTGCCTGGAGTGAAGGGGGGAACACCGGGGAGCTGTTTTTT. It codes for CAWSEGGNTGELFF.

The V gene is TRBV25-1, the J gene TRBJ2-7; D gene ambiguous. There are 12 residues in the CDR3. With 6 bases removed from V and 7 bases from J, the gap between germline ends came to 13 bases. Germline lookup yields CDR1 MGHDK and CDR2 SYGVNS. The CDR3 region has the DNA TGTGCCAGCAGAAGCCCGATTAGGGAGCAGTACTTC. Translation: CASRSPIREQYF.

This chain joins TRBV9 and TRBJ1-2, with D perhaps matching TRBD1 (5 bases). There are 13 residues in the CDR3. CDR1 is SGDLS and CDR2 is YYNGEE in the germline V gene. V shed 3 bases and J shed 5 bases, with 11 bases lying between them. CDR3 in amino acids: CASSGGSEYGYTF. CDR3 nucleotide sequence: TGTGCCAGCAGCGGGGGGTCAGAGTATGGCTACACCTTC.

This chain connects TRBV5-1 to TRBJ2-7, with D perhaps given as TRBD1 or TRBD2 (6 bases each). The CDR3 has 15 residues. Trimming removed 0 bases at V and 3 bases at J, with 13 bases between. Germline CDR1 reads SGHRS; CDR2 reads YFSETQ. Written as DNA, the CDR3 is TGCGCCAGCAGCTTGGAAGGGGGACTCCACTACGAGCAGTACTTC. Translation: CASSLEGGLHYEQYF.

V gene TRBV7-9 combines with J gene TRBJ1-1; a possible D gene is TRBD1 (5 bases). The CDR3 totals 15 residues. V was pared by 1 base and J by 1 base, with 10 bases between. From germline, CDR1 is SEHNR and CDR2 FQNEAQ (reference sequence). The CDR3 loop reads CASSLDGGGNTEAFF. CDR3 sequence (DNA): TGTGCCAGCAGCTTAGATGGGGGTGGGAACACTGAAGCTTTCTTT.

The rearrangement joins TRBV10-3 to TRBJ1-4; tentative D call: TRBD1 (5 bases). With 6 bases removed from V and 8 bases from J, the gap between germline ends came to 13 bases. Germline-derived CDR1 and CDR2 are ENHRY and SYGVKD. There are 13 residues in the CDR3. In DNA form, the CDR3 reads TGTGCCATCAGCTCCAGGGAAGGAGAAAAACTGTTTTTT. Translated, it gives CAISSREGEKLFF.

The CDR3 loop is CASSRGGTDNEQFF. CDR3 DNA sequence: TGCGCCAGCAGTCGTGGGGGCACGGACAATGAGCAGTTCTTC. The chain is built from TRBV10-1 and TRBJ2-1, with a weak D call TRBD1 (6 bases). This CDR3 contains 14 residues. The germline CDR1 and CDR2 sequences are WNHNN and SYGVQD (reference sequence). V lost 5 bases and J 5 bases, leaving 13 bases between the germline ends.

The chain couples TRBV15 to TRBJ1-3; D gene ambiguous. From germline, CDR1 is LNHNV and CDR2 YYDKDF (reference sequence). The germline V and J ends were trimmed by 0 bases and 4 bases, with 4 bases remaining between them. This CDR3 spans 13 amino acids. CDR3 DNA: TGTGCCACCAGCAGAGATTCAGGAAACACCATATATTTT. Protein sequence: CATSRDSGNTIYF.

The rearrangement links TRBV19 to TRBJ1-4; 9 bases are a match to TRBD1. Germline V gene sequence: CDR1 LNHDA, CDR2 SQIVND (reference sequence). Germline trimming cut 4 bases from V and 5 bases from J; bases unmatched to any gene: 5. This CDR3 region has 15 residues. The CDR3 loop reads CASSKAGTGNEKLFF. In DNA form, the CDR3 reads TGTGCCAGTAGTAAGGCCGGGACAGGGAATGAAAAACTGTTTTTT.

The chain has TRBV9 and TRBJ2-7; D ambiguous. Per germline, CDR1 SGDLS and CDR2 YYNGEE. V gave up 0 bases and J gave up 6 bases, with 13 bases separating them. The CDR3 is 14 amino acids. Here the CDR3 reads CASSVDGLHAEQYF. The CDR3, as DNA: TGTGCCAGCAGCGTAGACGGGCTCCACGCCGAGCAGTACTTC.

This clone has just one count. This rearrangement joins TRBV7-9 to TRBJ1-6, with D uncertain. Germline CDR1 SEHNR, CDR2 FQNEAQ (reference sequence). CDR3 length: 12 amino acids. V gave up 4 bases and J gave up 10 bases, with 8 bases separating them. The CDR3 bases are TGTGCCAGCAGCTCTTTGGGGTCACCCCTCCACTTT. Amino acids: CASSSLGSPLHF.

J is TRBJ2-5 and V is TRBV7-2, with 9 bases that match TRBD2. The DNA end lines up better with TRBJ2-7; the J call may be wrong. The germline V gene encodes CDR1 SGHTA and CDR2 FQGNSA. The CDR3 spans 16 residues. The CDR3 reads CASSLAGSGRTYEQYF. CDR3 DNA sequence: TGTGCCAGCAGCTTAGCGGGTAGCGGGAGAACGTACGAGCAGTACTTC.

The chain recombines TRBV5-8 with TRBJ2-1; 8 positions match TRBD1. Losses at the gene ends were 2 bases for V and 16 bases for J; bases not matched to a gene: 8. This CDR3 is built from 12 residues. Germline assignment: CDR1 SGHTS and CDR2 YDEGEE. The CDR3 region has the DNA TGTGCCAGCAGCTTTACCGGGACAGGACGATTCTTC. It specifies CASSFTGTGRFF.

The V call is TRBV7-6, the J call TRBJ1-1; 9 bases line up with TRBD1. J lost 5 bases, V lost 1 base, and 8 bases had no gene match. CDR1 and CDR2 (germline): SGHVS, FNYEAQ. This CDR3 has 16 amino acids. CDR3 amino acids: CASSLGAPTGGTEAFF. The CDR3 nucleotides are TGTGCCAGCAGCTTAGGAGCTCCGACAGGGGGGACTGAAGCTTTCTTT.

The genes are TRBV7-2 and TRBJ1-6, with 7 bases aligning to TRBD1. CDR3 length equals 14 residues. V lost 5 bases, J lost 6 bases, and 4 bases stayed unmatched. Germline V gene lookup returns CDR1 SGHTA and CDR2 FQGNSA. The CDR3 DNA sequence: TGTGCCAGCAGCCGGGACAGCTCTAATTCACCCCTCCACTTT. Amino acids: CASSRDSSNSPLHF.

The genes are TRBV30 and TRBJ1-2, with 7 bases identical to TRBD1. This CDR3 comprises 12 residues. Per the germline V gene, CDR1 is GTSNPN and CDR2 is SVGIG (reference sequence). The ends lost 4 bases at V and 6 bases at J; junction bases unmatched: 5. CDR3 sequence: CAWIRGGHGYTF. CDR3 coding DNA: TGTGCCTGGATTAGAGGGGGCCATGGCTACACCTTC.

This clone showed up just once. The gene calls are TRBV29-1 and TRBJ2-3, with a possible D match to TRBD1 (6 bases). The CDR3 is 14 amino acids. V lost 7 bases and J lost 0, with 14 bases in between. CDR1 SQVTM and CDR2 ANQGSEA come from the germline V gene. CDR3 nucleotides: TGCAGCGCCATCACTACAGGGAGCACAGATACGCAGTATTTT. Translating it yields CSAITTGSTDTQYF.